These T cell receptor beta chains were read from a single sample in a study of cytotoxic CD8 clonotypes in ibrutinib-treated CLL. The method was immunoSEQ multiplex PCR; TCRdb's version includes in-frame clones alone and lacks a portion of them. The sample yields approximately 100,000 clones, around four fifths seen once. Sequenced here: PBMCs, sampled after 12 months of ibrutinib treatment. These receptor sequences come from a human donor with chronic lymphocytic leukemia. CDR3s include the opening cysteine and the closing phenylalanine or tryptophan. Fields, in order: clone size, V gene, CDR3 protein. Not all rows give a size; the values are once, few, many and, for expanded clones, a class.

clone_size: -
v_call: TRBV30
cdr3_aa: CAWSLIPQDYEQYF

clone_size: few
v_call: TRBV1
cdr3_aa: CTSSQDINEKLFF

clone_size: -
v_call: TRBV29-1
cdr3_aa: CSVGGRSDNEQFF

clone_size: -
v_call: TRBV30
cdr3_aa: CAWRGDRQQETQYF

clone_size: -
v_call: TRBV2
cdr3_aa: CASSDATGHNQPQHF

clone_size: once
v_call: TRBV5-4
cdr3_aa: CASSSRGSSTDTQYF

clone_size: few
v_call: TRBV5-4
cdr3_aa: CASSLDRGDEQYF

clone_size: -
v_call: TRBV5-1
cdr3_aa: CASSLAWETQYF

clone_size: -
v_call: TRBV18
cdr3_aa: CASSRQDNTEAFF

clone_size: -
v_call: TRBV7-7
cdr3_aa: CASSSGAGELFF

clone_size: once
v_call: TRBV25-1
cdr3_aa: CASSVPRGTNEKLFF

clone_size: -
v_call: TRBV7-2
cdr3_aa: CASSSSQAEAFF

clone_size: -
v_call: TRBV29-1
cdr3_aa: CSVAGQGGRDGYTF

clone_size: -
v_call: TRBV5-1
cdr3_aa: CASSFDTSSGNTIYF

clone_size: -
v_call: TRBV27
cdr3_aa: CASSSLTVKGAFF

clone_size: once
v_call: TRBV5-1
cdr3_aa: CASSLRGEGYTF

clone_size: -
v_call: TRBV11-3
cdr3_aa: CASSLAPKQGAYEQYF

clone_size: once
v_call: TRBV7-9
cdr3_aa: CASSLIGARQNTYGYTF

clone_size: -
v_call: TRBV19
cdr3_aa: CASSIGLESAGEADTQYF

clone_size: -
v_call: TRBV19
cdr3_aa: CAGLTDTGELFF

clone_size: -
v_call: TRBV2
cdr3_aa: CASREGINYGYTF

clone_size: few
v_call: TRBV19
cdr3_aa: CASSMGPSTDTQYF

clone_size: -
v_call: TRBV11-3
cdr3_aa: CASSFRARGDNEQFF

clone_size: -
v_call: TRBV6-5
cdr3_aa: CASKTPNEQYF

clone_size: -
v_call: TRBV2
cdr3_aa: CASSILEWSGELFF

clone_size: -
v_call: TRBV28
cdr3_aa: CASSQQGLGNQPQHF

clone_size: -
v_call: TRBV5-5
cdr3_aa: CASSATSGTANSPLHF

clone_size: -
v_call: TRBV9
cdr3_aa: CASSGGGAYSGNTIYF

clone_size: once
v_call: TRBV5-1
cdr3_aa: CASSPGQGKGDTQYF

clone_size: -
v_call: TRBV5-1
cdr3_aa: CASSRPGDEQFF

clone_size: -
v_call: TRBV19
cdr3_aa: CASSIRGTGELFF

clone_size: -
v_call: TRBV19
cdr3_aa: CASCMGQGICEQYF

clone_size: -
v_call: TRBV7-9
cdr3_aa: CASSLSRGETQYF

clone_size: -
v_call: TRBV28
cdr3_aa: CASSLAGGSTDTQYF

clone_size: few
v_call: TRBV14
cdr3_aa: CASRGLGTEQYF

clone_size: once
v_call: TRBV27
cdr3_aa: CASSSLAGRFTDTQYF

clone_size: -
v_call: TRBV11-3
cdr3_aa: CASSMTGTGAYNEQFF

clone_size: -
v_call: TRBV7-8
cdr3_aa: CASSLVGGQIGELFF

clone_size: -
v_call: TRBV28
cdr3_aa: CATYEGALQETQYF

clone_size: few
v_call: TRBV2
cdr3_aa: CASMVGLQETQYF

clone_size: -
v_call: TRBV6-6
cdr3_aa: CASSSPDRGSNQPQHF

clone_size: -
v_call: TRBV29-1
cdr3_aa: CSVAEVPGANVLTF

clone_size: -
v_call: TRBV11-2
cdr3_aa: CASSLDPGANYGYTF

clone_size: -
v_call: TRBV13
cdr3_aa: CASSLRLRVNEQFF

clone_size: -
v_call: TRBV5-1
cdr3_aa: CASRLRQGLSGANVLTF

clone_size: -
v_call: TRBV5-4
cdr3_aa: CASSPAPGTGGYNEQFF

clone_size: -
v_call: TRBV9
cdr3_aa: CASSVEGSGGQYF

clone_size: -
v_call: TRBV6-1
cdr3_aa: CASNGQAGYGYTF

clone_size: -
v_call: TRBV19
cdr3_aa: CASNPSVGTEAFF

clone_size: -
v_call: TRBV27
cdr3_aa: CASSLWGQGATEAFF

clone_size: few
v_call: TRBV10-3
cdr3_aa: CAIRDIRYNEQFF

clone_size: -
v_call: TRBV11-3
cdr3_aa: CASSLSGKRNSPLHF

clone_size: once
v_call: TRBV7-2
cdr3_aa: CASSFGTGKRYTF